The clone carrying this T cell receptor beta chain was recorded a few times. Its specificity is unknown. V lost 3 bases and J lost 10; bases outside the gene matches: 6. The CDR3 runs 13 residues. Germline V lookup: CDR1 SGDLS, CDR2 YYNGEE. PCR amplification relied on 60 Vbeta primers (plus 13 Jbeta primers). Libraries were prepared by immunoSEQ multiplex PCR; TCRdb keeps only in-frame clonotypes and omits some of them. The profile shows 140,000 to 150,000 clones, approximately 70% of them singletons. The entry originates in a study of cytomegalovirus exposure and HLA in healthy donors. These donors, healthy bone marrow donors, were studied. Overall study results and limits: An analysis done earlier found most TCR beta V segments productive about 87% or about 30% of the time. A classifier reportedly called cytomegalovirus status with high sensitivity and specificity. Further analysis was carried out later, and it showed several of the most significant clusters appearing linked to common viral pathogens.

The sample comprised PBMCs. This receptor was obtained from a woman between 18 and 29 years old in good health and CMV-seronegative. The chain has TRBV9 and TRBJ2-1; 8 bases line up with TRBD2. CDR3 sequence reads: CASSGSGGDEQFF. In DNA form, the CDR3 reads TGTGCCAGCAGCGGATCGGGAGGGGACGAGCAGTTCTTC.